These 11 T cell receptor beta chains were sequenced from one sample in a study of blood T cell repertoires in COVID-19. TCRdb's table, derived via immunoSEQ multiplex PCR, lists solely in-frame clones and lacks some. The sample shows approximately 150,000 clones, about 80% of them seen only once. The material sequenced was peripheral blood. The origin of the receptors is a man between 65 and 79 years old who had recovered from COVID-19.

J is TRBJ2-3 and V is TRBV10-2; the D gene is possibly TRBD1 (5 bases). V lost 6 bases, J lost 6 bases, and 13 bases lay in between. Germline CDR1 and CDR2: WSHSY and SAAADI. The CDR3 has 13 amino acids. This CDR3 reads CASSRVLVDTQYF. In DNA, the CDR3 is TGCGCCAGCAGCAGGGTTTTGGTGGATACGCAGTATTTT.

This sequence joins TRBV12-3 or TRBV12-4 and TRBJ2-7; D is possibly TRBD1 (6 bases). The CDR3 sequence is 13 residues long. Trimming stripped 5 bases from V and 2 bases from J, with 10 bases between. As DNA, the CDR3 is TGTGCCAGCAGTCGACAGGAAACCTACGAGCAGTACTTC. It yields the protein CASSRQETYEQYF.

V usage is TRBV19 and J usage is TRBJ1-1, with no clear D. The V gene's germline CDR1 is LNHDA and CDR2 SQIVND (reference sequence). The CDR3 runs 15 residues. The V gene lost 4 bases and the J gene lost 0 bases, with 12 bases spanning the gap. CDR3 nucleotides: TGTGCCAGTAGTAAGAACGAGGGATTGAACACTGAAGCTTTCTTT. Protein product: CASSKNEGLNTEAFF.

The chain links TRBV7-8 to TRBJ1-5; D uncertain. The CDR3 loop spans 15 amino acids. CDR1 is SGHVS, CDR2 FQNEAQ, per germline. V lost 2 bases, J lost 0 bases, and 8 bases lay in between. CDR3 protein: CASSLTESSNQPQHF. As DNA, the CDR3 is TGTGCCAGCAGCTTAACAGAGAGTAGCAATCAGCCCCAGCATTTT.

The gene calls are TRBV2 and TRBJ2-2, with 12 bases identical to TRBD2. J was trimmed by 6 bases and V by 1 base; bases with no gene match: 3. The CDR3 spans 16 residues. Germline values: CDR1 SNHLY, CDR2 FYNNEI. CDR3 nucleotide sequence: TGTGCCAGCAGTGAAGTGACTAGCGGGAGTGCCGGGGAGCTGTTTTTT. Translated, it gives CASSEVTSGSAGELFF.

The J gene is TRBJ1-6, the V gene TRBV12-3 or TRBV12-4; D call uncertain. CDR3 length: 12 residues. V dropped 7 bases and J dropped 5 bases, with 6 bases sitting between them. CDR3 sequence reads: CASNQNNSPLHF. The DNA of the CDR3 is TGTGCCAGCAACCAGAATAATTCACCCCTCCACTTT.

This chain joins TRBV5-6 and TRBJ1-2; 8 bases match TRBD1. Germline CDR1 SGHDT, CDR2 YYEEEE. This CDR3 has 13 amino acids. The V gene end was trimmed by 1 base and the J gene end by 8 bases; junction bases not matched to a gene: 4. DNA for the CDR3: TGTGCCAGCAGCTTGCAGGGGGCTGGAGGCTACACCTTC. This sequence encodes CASSLQGAGGYTF. Complete variable domain (other parts from reference TRBV5-6 and TRBJ1-2): DAGVTQSPTHLIKTRGQQVTLRCSPKSGHDTVSWYQQALGQGPQFIFQYYEEEERQRGNFPDRFSGHQFPNYSSELNVNALLLGDSALYLCASSLQGAGGYTFGSGTRLTVV.

The CDR3 loop reads CASSLVSAGTSTDTQYF. The DNA for the CDR3 is TGTGCCAGCAGCTTAGTATCAGCGGGGACTAGCACAGATACGCAGTATTTT. The chain combines TRBV7-6 with TRBJ2-3; TRBD2 aligns across 7 bases. Germline V CDR1 and CDR2: SGHVS, FNYEAQ. The V gene end was trimmed by 1 base and the J gene end by 0 bases; junction bases not matched to a gene: 7. CDR3 length: 17 amino acids.

V is TRBV11-2 and J is TRBJ1-2, with 10 bases identical to TRBD1. Trimming at V came to 2 bases and at J to 5 bases, leaving 8 bases not matched to a gene. The length of the CDR3 is 16 residues. Germline V lookup: CDR1 SGHAT, CDR2 FQNNGV. CDR3 in DNA: TGTGCCAGCAGCTTACCGCGACAGGGGGCAAGTTATGGCTACACCTTC. It codes for CASSLPRQGASYGYTF. Complete variable domain (other parts from reference TRBV11-2 and TRBJ1-2): EAGVAQSPRYKIIEKRQSVAFWCNPISGHATLYWYQQILGQGPKLLIQFQNNGVVDDSQLPKDRFSAERLKGVDSTLKIQPAKLEDSAVYLCASSLPRQGASYGYTFGSGTRLTVV.

The chain employs TRBV7-6 and TRBJ2-5, with TRBD1 as a possible D gene (6 bases). The CDR3 is 13 amino acids. Looked up from germline, CDR1 is SGHVS and CDR2 is FNYEAQ. V lost 3 bases and J 5 bases, leaving 10 bases between the germline ends. CDR3 sequence reads: CASSFQGFETQYF. The CDR3 bases are TGTGCCAGCAGCTTTCAGGGGTTCGAGACCCAGTACTTC.

This sequence joins TRBV5-1 and TRBJ2-7; the D gene is possibly TRBD1 (6 bases). Trimming shortened V by 6 bases and J by 5 bases, and 12 bases separated the two germline ends. Germline V gene lookup returns CDR1 SGHRS and CDR2 YFSETQ. The CDR3 extends over 12 amino acids. In DNA, the CDR3 is TGCGCCAGCAAGGGACAAAAAGACGAGCAGTACTTC. Its translation: CASKGQKDEQYF.